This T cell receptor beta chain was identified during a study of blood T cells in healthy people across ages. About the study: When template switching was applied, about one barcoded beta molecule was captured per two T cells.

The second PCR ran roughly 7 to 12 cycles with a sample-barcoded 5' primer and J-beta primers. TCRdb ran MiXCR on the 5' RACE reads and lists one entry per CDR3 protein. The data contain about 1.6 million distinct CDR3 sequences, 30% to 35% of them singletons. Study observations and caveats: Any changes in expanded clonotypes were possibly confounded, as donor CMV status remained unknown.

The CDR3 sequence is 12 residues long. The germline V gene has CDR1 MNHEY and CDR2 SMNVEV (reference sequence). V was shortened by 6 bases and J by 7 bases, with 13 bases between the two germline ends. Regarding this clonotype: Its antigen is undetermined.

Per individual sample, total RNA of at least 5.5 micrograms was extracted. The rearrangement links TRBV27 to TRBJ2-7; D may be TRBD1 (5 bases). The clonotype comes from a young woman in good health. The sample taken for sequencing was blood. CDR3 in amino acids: CASSTQGWEQYF. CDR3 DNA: TGTGCCAGCAGCACCCAGGGTTGGGAGCAGTACTTC.